What follows is one T cell receptor beta chain and its context. Authors' methods: Reference gene primer amplification gave estimated nucleated cell counts. Sequencing was performed with immunoSEQ multiplex PCR; in TCRdb, only in-frame clones are kept and a portion is missing. V, J and clone size were drawn from that table, and D and trimming were deduced from the DNA. Counted here are under 85,000 clones, approximately 86% occurring once; the ten biggest clones make up 10% to 15%. This specimen belongs to a study of blood T cell repertoires in COVID-19. Study-level background: Donors in the United States, Italy and Spain gave samples during acute or convalescent COVID-19. From T cells, B-cell-depleted T cells, or PBMCs came the material, which was cDNA or gDNA.

The length of the CDR3 is 14 residues. The J segment lost 8 bases and the V segment lost 5 bases, leaving 8 bases of the junction unmatched. Per germline, CDR1 SGHAT and CDR2 FQNNGV. V usage is TRBV11-2 and J usage is TRBJ2-1; 8 bases align to TRBD1. The sequenced sample was peripheral blood. The clonotype comes from a human donor in a cohort sampled during active COVID-19. CDR3 coding DNA: TGTGCCAGCAGCCAACTGACAGGGGACGATGAGCAGTTCTTC. It specifies CASSQLTGDDEQFF.